These 5 T cell receptor beta chains were sequenced from one sample in a study of blood T cell repertoires in COVID-19. The table came from immunoSEQ multiplex PCR; TCRdb's copy has only in-frame clones and leaves some out. This sample yields some 260,000 clones, of which just under 85% are seen a single time; nearly 9% belongs to the top ten. The specimen sequenced was peripheral blood. The receptors originated from an elderly man with acute or convalescent COVID-19.

The V call is TRBV3-1 (or the pseudogene TRBV3-2), the J call TRBJ1-1; D unresolved. CDR1 is LGHDT, CDR2 YNNKEL, per germline (reference sequence). V lost 1 base to trimming and J lost 8 bases, with 11 bases between them. CDR3 size: 13 residues. The CDR3 sequence: CASSQVPMGEAFF. CDR3 sequence (DNA): TGTGCCAGCAGCCAAGTTCCAATGGGCGAAGCTTTCTTT.

The V and J genes are TRBV2 and TRBJ1-3; maybe TRBD1 (5 bases). The V end was cut by 1 base, the J end by 0 bases, with 10 bases between. The CDR3 has 16 amino acids. CDR1 is SNHLY, CDR2 FYNNEI, per germline. The CDR3 loop is CASSEGPGYSGNTIYF. The CDR3 DNA reads as TGTGCCAGCAGTGAAGGCCCAGGGTACTCTGGAAACACCATATATTTT. The entire variable domain, with the rest obtained from reference TRBV2 and TRBJ1-3, is as follows: EPEVTQTPSHQVTQMGQEVILRCVPISNHLYFYWYRQILGQKVEFLVSFYNNEISEKSEIFDDQFSVERPDGSNFTLKIRSTKLEDSAMYFCASSEGPGYSGNTIYFGEGSWLTVV.

This clone came up a few times. The chain joins TRBV2 to TRBJ2-7; TRBD2 might be the D (7 bases). This CDR3 contains 14 residues. Between the trimmed V and J ends, which lost 7 bases and 3 bases, there was a span of 16 bases. Germline V gene lookup returns CDR1 SNHLY and CDR2 FYNNEI. CDR3 residues: CASTKDGGLYEQYF. The CDR3 region has the DNA TGTGCCAGCACCAAAGACGGGGGGCTCTACGAGCAGTACTTC.

The rearrangement uses TRBV29-1 and TRBJ2-7, with 10 bases identical to TRBD1. The V gene's germline CDR1 is SQVTM and CDR2 ANQGSEA. The CDR3 consists of 14 residues. Trimming took 6 bases from V and 2 from J; bases not matched to a gene: 7. This CDR3 reads CSVETGGPTYEQYF. In DNA form, the CDR3 reads TGCAGCGTAGAGACAGGGGGCCCCACCTACGAGCAGTACTTC.

V is TRBV7-8 and J is TRBJ2-1; possible D gene TRBD2, 6 bases. CDR3 size: 15 residues. Germline CDR1 is SGHVS and CDR2 is FQNEAQ. Trimming left V 4 bases short and J 5 bases short, with 15 bases between. Here the CDR3 DNA reads TGTGCCAGCAGCTCCTACGGGACTGATAACAATGAGCAGTTCTTC. Its translation: CASSSYGTDNNEQFF.